The source of this TCR beta chain is a study of Tregs in tolerant kidney transplant recipients. In the study overall: The nonmyeloablative bone marrow transplants came from related graft donors, with transient mixed chimerism.

With regard to this clone: Its antigen remains unknown.

Study outcomes and limitations: This study did not directly address biological reproducibility.

V was trimmed by 4 bases and J by 3 bases, leaving 28 bases between them. Germline assignment: CDR1 MGHRA and CDR2 YSYEKL. The CDR3 has 20 residues. Measured with immunoSEQ multiplex PCR; TCRdb has only the in-frame clones, and not every one. This sample has approximately 99,000 clones, with around 90% found just once. The sample consisted of CD4+ T cells from blood, taken before the transplant. The rearrangement uses TRBV4-1 and TRBJ1-5, with a weak D call TRBD1 (6 bases). The receptor comes from a human donor who received a combined kidney and bone marrow transplant. The CDR3 nucleotides read TGCGCCAGCAGCCGAATATGGGGGCCTCGGGCAGGTTTGGCCAATCAGCCCCAGCATTTT. It translates to CASSRIWGPRAGLANQPQHF.